This TCR beta chain derives from a study of a mutant IDH1 vaccine in newly diagnosed glioma. About the study: Males made up roughly 62% and females approximately 40% of treated patients, whose mean age was about 41 years. Patients got radiotherapy, temozolomide, or both beforehand, and most got both.

Measured with immunoSEQ multiplex PCR; TCRdb has only the in-frame clones, and not every one. The sample consists of around 57,000 clones, about nine tenths of them appearing once. Time point defined: week 11, during vaccination. Topical imiquimod was applied with each vaccine dose, which held 300 ug of mutant IDH1 20-mer peptide. Each donor presented with a new WHO grade 3 or 4 astrocytoma that tested IDH1-mutant and showed ATRX loss. J lost 8 bases, V lost 2 bases, and 7 bases had no gene match. This CDR3 has 15 residues. Germline values: CDR1 MNHEY, CDR2 SVGAGI. This clone was seen only once. Its antigen is as yet unknown. Study-level results: Pseudoprogression appears to have had no connection to changes in top peripheral T cell clonotypes.

This material consisted of PBMCs, taken from a glioma patient whose treatment included an IDH1 peptide vaccine. This TCR was sampled from a man between 40 and 49 years old with glioma. This rearrangement joins TRBV6-5 to TRBJ2-1; the match to TRBD2 covers 9 bases. The CDR3 here is CASSYAGGPGDEQFF. As DNA, the CDR3 is TGTGCCAGCAGTTACGCGGGAGGGCCTGGCGATGAGCAGTTCTTC.